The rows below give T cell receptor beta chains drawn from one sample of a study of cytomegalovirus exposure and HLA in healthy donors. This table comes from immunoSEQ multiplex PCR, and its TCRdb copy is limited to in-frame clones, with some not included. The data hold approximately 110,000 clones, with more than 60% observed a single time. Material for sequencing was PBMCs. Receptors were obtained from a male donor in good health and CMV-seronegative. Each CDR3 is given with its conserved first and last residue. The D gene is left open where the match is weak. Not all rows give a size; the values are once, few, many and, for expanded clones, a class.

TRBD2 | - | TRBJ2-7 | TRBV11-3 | CASSLEVGGVHEQYF | TGTGCCAGCAGCTTAGAGGTGGGAGGGGTCCACGAGCAGTACTTC
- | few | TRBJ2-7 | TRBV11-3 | CASSSNQGYEQYF | TGTGCCAGCAGCAGTAACCAGGGCTACGAGCAGTACTTC
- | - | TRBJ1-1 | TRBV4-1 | CASSQAGLLNTEAFF | TGCGCCAGCAGCCAAGCTGGGCTCCTGAACACTGAAGCTTTCTTT
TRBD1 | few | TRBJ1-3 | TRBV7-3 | CASSLSPPGTVSGNTIYF | TGTGCCAGCAGCTTATCCCCTCCAGGGACAGTCTCTGGAAACACCATATATTTT
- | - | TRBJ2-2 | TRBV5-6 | CASSFFVGGLYGELFF | TGTGCCAGCAGCTTCTTCGTCGGGGGGCTTTACGGGGAGCTGTTTTTT
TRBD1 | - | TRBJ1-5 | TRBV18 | CASSPGQGQPQHF | TGTGCCAGCTCACCGGGACAGGGTCAGCCCCAGCATTTT
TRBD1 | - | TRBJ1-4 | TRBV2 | CASSRDRVDEKLFF | TGTGCCAGCAGCAGGGACAGGGTAGACGAAAAACTGTTTTTT
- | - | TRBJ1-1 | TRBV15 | CATRGLNTEAFF | TGTGCCACCCGAGGATTGAACACTGAAGCTTTCTTT
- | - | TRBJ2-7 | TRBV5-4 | CASSLPQVNSYEQYF | TGTGCCAGCAGCTTGCCCCAGGTGAACTCCTACGAGCAGTACTTC
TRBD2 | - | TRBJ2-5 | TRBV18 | CASSPTSKETQYF | TGTGCCAGCTCACCGACTAGCAAAGAGACCCAGTACTTC